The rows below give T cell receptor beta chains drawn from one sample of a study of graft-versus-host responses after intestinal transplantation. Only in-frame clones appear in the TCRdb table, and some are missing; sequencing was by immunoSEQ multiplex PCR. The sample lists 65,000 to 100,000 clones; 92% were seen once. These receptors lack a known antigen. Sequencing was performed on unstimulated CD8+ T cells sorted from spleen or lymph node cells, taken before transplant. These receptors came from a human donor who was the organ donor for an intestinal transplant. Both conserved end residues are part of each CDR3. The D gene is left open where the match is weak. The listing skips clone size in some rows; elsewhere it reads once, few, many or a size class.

CDR3: CATQWADSNQPQHF
DNA: TGTGCCACTCAGTGGGCAGATAGCAATCAGCCCCAGCATTTT
size: -
D: -
J: TRBJ1-5
V: TRBV6-9

CDR3: CASSRQGGSYEQYF
DNA: TGCGCCAGCAGCCGGCAGGGGGGCTCCTACGAGCAGTACTTC
size: -
D: -
J: TRBJ2-7
V: TRBV4-3

CDR3: CASRQGCRGRNTIYF
DNA: TGTGCAAGTCGCCAGGGGTGCAGGGGGAGAAACACCATATATTTT
size: -
D: -
J: TRBJ1-3
V: TRBV12-2

CDR3: CASSLRGVTNEQFF
DNA: TGTGCCAGCAGCTTGCGGGGGGTCACCAATGAGCAGTTCTTC
size: -
D: TRBD2
J: TRBJ2-1
V: TRBV7-7

CDR3: CASSLDRGEQYF
DNA: TGCGCCAGCAGCTTGGACCGGGGCGAGCAGTACTTC
size: -
D: -
J: TRBJ2-7
V: TRBV5-1

CDR3: CASSIGASGEETQYF
DNA: TGTGCCAGTAGTATTGGGGCTAGCGGGGAAGAGACCCAGTACTTC
size: -
D: TRBD2
J: TRBJ2-5
V: TRBV19

CDR3: CASLENFRDGNQPQHF
DNA: TGTGCCAGCTTGGAAAATTTCAGGGATGGCAATCAGCCCCAGCATTTT
size: -
D: -
J: TRBJ1-5
V: TRBV6-6

CDR3: CASSSRQGPYNEQFF
DNA: TGTGCCAGCAGTTCTCGACAGGGCCCCTACAATGAGCAGTTCTTC
size: -
D: TRBD1
J: TRBJ2-1
V: TRBV27

CDR3: CASSVRLAGNNEQFF
DNA: TGTGCCAGCAGTGTGAGACTAGCGGGTAACAATGAGCAGTTCTTC
size: -
D: TRBD2
J: TRBJ2-1
V: TRBV2

CDR3: CASSASGLSSYEQYF
DNA: TGTGCCAGCAGCGCTAGCGGGCTGAGCTCCTACGAGCAGTACTTC
size: -
D: TRBD2
J: TRBJ2-7
V: TRBV9

CDR3: CASSRNGNEQFF
DNA: TGTGCCAGCAGTCGAAACGGTAATGAGCAGTTCTTC
size: -
D: -
J: TRBJ2-1
V: TRBV27

CDR3: CASSLGGQTYEQYF
DNA: TGCGCCAGCAGCTTGGGGGGACAGACCTACGAGCAGTACTTC
size: -
D: TRBD1
J: TRBJ2-7
V: TRBV5-1

CDR3: CASSPEYQETQYF
DNA: TGCGCCAGCAGCCCAGAATATCAAGAGACCCAGTACTTC
size: -
D: -
J: TRBJ2-5
V: TRBV4-1

CDR3: CASAPREQATEAFF
DNA: TGTGCCAGCGCACCCAGGGAACAGGCCACTGAAGCTTTCTTT
size: -
D: -
J: TRBJ1-1
V: TRBV7-9

CDR3: CASSLNRNYGYTF
DNA: TGTGCCAGCAGCTTAAACAGGAACTATGGCTACACCTTC
size: -
D: -
J: TRBJ1-2
V: TRBV7-8

CDR3: CASSLDVQGNEKLFF
DNA: TGTGCCAGCAGCTTAGACGTCCAGGGGAACGAAAAACTGTTTTTT
size: few
D: -
J: TRBJ1-4
V: TRBV7-9

CDR3: CASSTASGGPYYTQYF
DNA: TGTGCCAGTAGCACCGCTAGCGGGGGGCCCTATTATACGCAGTATTTT
size: -
D: TRBD2
J: TRBJ2-3
V: TRBV19

CDR3: CASSQDVAGGTSPLHF
DNA: TGCGCCAGCAGCCAAGATGTGGCAGGGGGCACTTCACCCCTCCACTTT
size: -
D: TRBD1
J: TRBJ1-6
V: TRBV4-1